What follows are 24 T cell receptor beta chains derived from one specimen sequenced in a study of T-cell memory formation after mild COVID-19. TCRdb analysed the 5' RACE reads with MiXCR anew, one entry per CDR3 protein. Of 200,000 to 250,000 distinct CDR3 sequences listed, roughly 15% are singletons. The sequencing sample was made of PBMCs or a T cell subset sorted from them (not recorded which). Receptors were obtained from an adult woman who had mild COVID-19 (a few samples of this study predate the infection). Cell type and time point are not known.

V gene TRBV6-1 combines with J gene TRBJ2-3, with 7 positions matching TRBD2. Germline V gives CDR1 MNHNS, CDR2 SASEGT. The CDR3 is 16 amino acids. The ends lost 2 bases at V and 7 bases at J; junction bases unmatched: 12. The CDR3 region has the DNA TGTGCCAGCAGTGAACGGGGCGGGAGAGCATCATATACGCAGTATTTT. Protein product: CASSERGGRASYTQYF.

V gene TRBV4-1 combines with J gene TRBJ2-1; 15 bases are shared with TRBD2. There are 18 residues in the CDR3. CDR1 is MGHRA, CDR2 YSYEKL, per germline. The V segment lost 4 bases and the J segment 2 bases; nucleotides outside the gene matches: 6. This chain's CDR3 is CASSPGLAGGGPYNEQFF. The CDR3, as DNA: TGCGCCAGCAGCCCCGGACTAGCGGGGGGGGGCCCCTACAATGAGCAGTTCTTC.

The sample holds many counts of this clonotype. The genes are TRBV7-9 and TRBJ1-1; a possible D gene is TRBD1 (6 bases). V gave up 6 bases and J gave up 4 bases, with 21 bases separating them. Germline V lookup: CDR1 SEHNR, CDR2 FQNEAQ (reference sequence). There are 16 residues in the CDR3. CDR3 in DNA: TGTGCCAGCAGACCCGGGACACGAAGAGAGTTCACTGAAGCTTTCTTT. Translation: CASRPGTRREFTEAFF.

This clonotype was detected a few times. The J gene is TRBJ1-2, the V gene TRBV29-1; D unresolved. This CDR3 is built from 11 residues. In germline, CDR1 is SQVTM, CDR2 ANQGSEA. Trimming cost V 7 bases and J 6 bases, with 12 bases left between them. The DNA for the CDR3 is TGCAGCGCCCAGTACGGGGATGGCTACACCTTC. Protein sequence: CSAQYGDGYTF.

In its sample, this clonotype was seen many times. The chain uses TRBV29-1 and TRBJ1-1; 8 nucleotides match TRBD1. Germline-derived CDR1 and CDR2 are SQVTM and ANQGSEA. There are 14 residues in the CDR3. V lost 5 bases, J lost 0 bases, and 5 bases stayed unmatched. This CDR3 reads CSVQGAGMNTEAFF. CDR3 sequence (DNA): TGCAGCGTTCAGGGGGCCGGAATGAACACTGAAGCTTTCTTT.

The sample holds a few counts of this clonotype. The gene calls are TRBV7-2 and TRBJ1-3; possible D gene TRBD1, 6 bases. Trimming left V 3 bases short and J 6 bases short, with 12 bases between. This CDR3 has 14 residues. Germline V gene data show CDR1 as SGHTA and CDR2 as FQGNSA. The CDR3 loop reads CASSLGGPINTIYF. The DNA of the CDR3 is TGTGCCAGCAGCTTGGGGGGGCCGATAAACACCATATATTTT.

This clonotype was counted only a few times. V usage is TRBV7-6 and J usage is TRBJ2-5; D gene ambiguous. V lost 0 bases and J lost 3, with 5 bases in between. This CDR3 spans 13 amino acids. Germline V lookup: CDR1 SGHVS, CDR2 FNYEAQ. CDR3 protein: CASSLAREETQYF. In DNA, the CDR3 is TGTGCCAGCAGCTTAGCTCGCGAAGAGACCCAGTACTTC.

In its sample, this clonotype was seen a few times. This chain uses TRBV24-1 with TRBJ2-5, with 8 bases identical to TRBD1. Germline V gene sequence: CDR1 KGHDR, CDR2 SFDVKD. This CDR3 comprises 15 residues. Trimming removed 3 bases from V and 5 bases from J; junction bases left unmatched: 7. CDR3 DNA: TGTGCCACCAGTGATGGCAGGGGGCGAGGGGAGACCCAGTACTTC. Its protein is CATSDGRGRGETQYF.

The CDR3 loop is CASTSPAGTQYF. The CDR3 nucleotides are TGCGCCAGCACCTCCCCCGCCGGTACGCAGTATTTT. This sequence joins TRBV5-1 and TRBJ2-3, with D unclear. Germline assignment: CDR1 SGHRS and CDR2 YFSETQ. The CDR3 is 12 amino acids. The ends were cut back, 6 bases at V and 8 bases at J, with 13 bases in the middle.

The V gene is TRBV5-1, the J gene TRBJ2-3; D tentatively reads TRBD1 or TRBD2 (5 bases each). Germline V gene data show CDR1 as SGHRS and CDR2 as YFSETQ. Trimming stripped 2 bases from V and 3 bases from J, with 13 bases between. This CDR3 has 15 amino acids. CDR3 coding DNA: TGCGCCAGCAGCTTAGGTGTGAGGGGAACAGATACGCAGTATTTT. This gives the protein CASSLGVRGTDTQYF.

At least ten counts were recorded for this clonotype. The CDR3 DNA reads TGTGCCAGCAGCCCTACCGCCGGACAGGGGTACGAGCAGTACTTC. It is translated as CASSPTAGQGYEQYF. The V gene is TRBV7-2, the J gene TRBJ2-7, with TRBD1 identical over 9 bases. Germline V lookup: CDR1 SGHTA, CDR2 FQGNSA. V was clipped by 5 bases and J by 4 bases; unmatched bases: 9. The length of the CDR3 is 15 residues.

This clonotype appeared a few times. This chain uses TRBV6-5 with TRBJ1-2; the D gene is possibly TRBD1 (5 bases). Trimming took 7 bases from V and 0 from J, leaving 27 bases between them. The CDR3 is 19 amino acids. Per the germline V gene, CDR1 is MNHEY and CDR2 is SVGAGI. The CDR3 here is CASTLQRNRGGYANYGYTF. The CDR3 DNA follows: TGTGCCAGCACTCTACAGAGAAACCGCGGGGGATATGCTAACTATGGCTACACCTTC.

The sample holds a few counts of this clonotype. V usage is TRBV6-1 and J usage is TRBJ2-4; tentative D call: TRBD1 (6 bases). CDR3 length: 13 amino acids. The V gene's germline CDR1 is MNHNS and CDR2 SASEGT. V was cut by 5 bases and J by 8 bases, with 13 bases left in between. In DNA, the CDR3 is TGTGCCAGCAGTCAGGGGCGAAACGACATTCAGTACTTC. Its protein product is CASSQGRNDIQYF.

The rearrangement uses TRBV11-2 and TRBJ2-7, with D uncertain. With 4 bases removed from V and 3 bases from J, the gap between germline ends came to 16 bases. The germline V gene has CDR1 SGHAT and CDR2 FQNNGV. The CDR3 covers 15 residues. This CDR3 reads CASSSVKGSNYEQYF. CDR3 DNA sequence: TGTGCCAGCAGCTCCGTGAAGGGATCTAACTACGAGCAGTACTTC.

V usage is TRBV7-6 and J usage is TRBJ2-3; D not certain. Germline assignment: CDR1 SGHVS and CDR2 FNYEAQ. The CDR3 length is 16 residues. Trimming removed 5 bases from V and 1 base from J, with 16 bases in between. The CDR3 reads CASSPQGVVRTDTQYF. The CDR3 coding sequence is TGTGCCAGCAGCCCGCAAGGCGTAGTTCGCACAGATACGCAGTATTTT.

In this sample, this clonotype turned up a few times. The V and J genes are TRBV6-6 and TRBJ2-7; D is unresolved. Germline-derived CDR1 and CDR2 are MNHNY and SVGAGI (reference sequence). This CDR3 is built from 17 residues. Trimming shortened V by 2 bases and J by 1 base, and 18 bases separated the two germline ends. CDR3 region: CASSYPASGSRSYEQYF. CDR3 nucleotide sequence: TGTGCCAGCAGTTACCCAGCCTCAGGAAGTAGGTCCTACGAGCAGTACTTC.

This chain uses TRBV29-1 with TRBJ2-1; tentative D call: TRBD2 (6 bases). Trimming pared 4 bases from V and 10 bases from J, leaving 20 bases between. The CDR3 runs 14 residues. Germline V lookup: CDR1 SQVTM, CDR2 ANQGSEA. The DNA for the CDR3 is TGCAGCGTTGGAAGGCAGGGAGGCAGGCGGGAGCAGTTCTTC. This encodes CSVGRQGGRREQFF.

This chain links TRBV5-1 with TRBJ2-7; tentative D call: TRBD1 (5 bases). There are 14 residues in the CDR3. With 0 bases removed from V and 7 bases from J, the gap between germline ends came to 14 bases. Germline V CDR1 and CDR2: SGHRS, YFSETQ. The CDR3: CASSLGGQVGEQYF. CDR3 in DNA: TGCGCCAGCAGCTTGGGGGGCCAGGTGGGGGAGCAGTACTTC.

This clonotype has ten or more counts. CDR3 amino acids: CAWSVNRGTEAFF. The CDR3 DNA follows: TGTGCCTGGAGCGTTAACAGGGGAACTGAAGCTTTCTTT. The chain links TRBV30 to TRBJ1-1, with 7 positions matching TRBD1. This CDR3 spans 13 amino acids. The junction had 6 bases not matched to a gene; V was cut back by 3 bases and J by 5 bases. Germline V gene lookup returns CDR1 GTSNPN and CDR2 SVGIG (reference sequence).

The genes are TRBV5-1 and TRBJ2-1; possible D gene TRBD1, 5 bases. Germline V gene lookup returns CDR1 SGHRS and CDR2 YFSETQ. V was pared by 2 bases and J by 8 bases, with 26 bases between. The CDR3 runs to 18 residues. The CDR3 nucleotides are TGCGCCAGCAGCTTACAGGAGTTGTATGACTTCGGATATGATGAGCAGTTCTTC. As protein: CASSLQELYDFGYDEQFF.

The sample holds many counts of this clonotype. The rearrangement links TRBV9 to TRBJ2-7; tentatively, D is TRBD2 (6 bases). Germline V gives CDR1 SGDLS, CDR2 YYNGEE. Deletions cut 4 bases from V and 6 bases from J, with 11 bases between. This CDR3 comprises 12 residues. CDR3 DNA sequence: TGTGCCAGCAGCCCAGGGACTCGCGAGCAGTACTTC. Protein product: CASSPGTREQYF.

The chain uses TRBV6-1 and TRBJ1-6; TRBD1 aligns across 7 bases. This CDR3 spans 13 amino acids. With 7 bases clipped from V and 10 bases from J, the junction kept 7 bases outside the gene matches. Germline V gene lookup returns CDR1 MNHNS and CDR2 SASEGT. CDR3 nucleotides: TGTGCCAGCACCCAGGGGGGGAGCTCACCCCTCCACTTT. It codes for CASTQGGSSPLHF.

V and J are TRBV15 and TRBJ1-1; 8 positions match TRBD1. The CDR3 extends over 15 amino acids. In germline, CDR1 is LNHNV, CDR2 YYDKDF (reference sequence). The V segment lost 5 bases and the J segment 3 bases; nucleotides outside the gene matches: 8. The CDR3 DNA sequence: TGTGCCACCAGCCCACGAACAGGGGGTCACACTGAAGCTTTCTTT. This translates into CATSPRTGGHTEAFF.

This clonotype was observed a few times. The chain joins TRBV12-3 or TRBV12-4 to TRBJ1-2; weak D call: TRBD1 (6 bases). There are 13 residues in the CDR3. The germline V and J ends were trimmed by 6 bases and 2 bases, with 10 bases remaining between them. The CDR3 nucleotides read TGTGCCAGCAGCGGACAGCGAAACTATGGCTACACCTTC. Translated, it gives CASSGQRNYGYTF.